This T cell receptor beta chain was sequenced during a study of blood T cell repertoires in COVID-19. Across the whole study: Acute and convalescent COVID-19 samples came from the United States, Italy and Spain. The cDNA or gDNA used as material had been derived from T cells, B-cell-depleted T cells, or PBMCs.

The CDR3 covers 13 residues. V lost 0 bases and J lost 3, with 6 bases in between. Per the germline V gene, CDR1 is LGHDT and CDR2 is YNNKEL (reference sequence). This clone was detected only a few times. Authors' data handling: Reference gene primer amplification yielded estimated nucleated cell counts. Clones were sequenced by immunoSEQ multiplex PCR, and TCRdb holds only the in-frame ones, with some missing. V and J calls and clone size are copied from that table; D and trimming were computed from the DNA. The sample has under 200,000 clones, over 75% seen once. What was sequenced was peripheral blood. This TCR was recovered from a man aged 70 or older with acute or convalescent COVID-19. The genes are TRBV3-1 (or the pseudogene TRBV3-2) and TRBJ2-7; the D is unclear. CDR3 sequence (DNA): TGTGCCAGCAGCCAAGATTTGTACTACGAGCAGTACTTC. It codes for CASSQDLYYEQYF.